Listed below are T cell receptor beta chains from one sample, sequenced in a study of T cell repertoires in cytomegalovirus infection. These TCRs' antigens remain unknown. TCRdb reprocessed the reads via MiXCR and lists one record per CDR3 protein. This sample yields around 800,000 distinct CDR3 sequences, of which around a third are seen a single time; over 10% belongs to the top ten. Sequencing was performed on cultured CD8+ T cells from PBMCs, taken from culture after CMV antigen stimulation. The receptors were gathered from a human donor in good health (CMV status not recorded). Some clones in this sample may be carry-over from other donors' samples. The CDR3 runs from the conserved cysteine through the conserved F or W. D genes are given only for firm matches. Some rows have no size entry. The others give once, few or many, or a class for an expanded clone.

size	J	V	D	CDR3	DNA
NA	TRBJ2-5	TRBV29-1	NA	CSVPEGFQTQYF	TGCAGCGTTCCCGAAGGGTTTCAGACCCAGTACTTC
NA	TRBJ2-4	TRBV4-1	TRBD1	CASSQRGRDSDIQYF	TGCGCCAGCAGCCAAAGGGGCCGGGACAGCGACATTCAGTACTTC
NA	TRBJ1-5	TRBV10-3	NA	CAISERGRSDNQPQHF	TGTGCCATCAGTGAGAGGGGTCGCAGTGACAATCAGCCCCAGCATTTT
many	TRBJ1-5	TRBV4-3	NA	CASSQERGNNQPQHF	TGCGCCAGCAGCCAAGAGCGGGGGAACAATCAGCCCCAGCATTTT
few	TRBJ2-7	TRBV12-3/TRBV12-4	TRBD1	CASSRRQGMGEQYF	TGTGCCAGCAGTCGGAGACAGGGTATGGGTGAGCAGTACTTC
NA	TRBJ2-2	TRBV23-1	NA	CASSQSTGPAPGELFF	TGCGCCAGCAGTCAATCGACGGGACCCGCACCCGGGGAGCTGTTTTTT
NA	TRBJ1-2	TRBV19	TRBD1	CASRWTGGYGYTF	TGTGCCAGTAGGTGGACAGGAGGCTATGGCTACACCTTC
NA	TRBJ1-5	TRBV10-3	TRBD1	CAIRQGILQPQHF	TGTGCCATCAGACAGGGGATACTACAGCCCCAGCATTTT
few	TRBJ1-5	TRBV18	TRBD1	CASSLLDRDMPQHF	TGTGCCAGCTCCCTCCTGGACAGGGATATGCCCCAGCATTTT
few	TRBJ2-1	TRBV6-2/TRBV6-3	NA	CASRQMSSYNEQFF	TGTGCCAGCAGGCAGATGAGCTCCTACAATGAGCAGTTCTTC